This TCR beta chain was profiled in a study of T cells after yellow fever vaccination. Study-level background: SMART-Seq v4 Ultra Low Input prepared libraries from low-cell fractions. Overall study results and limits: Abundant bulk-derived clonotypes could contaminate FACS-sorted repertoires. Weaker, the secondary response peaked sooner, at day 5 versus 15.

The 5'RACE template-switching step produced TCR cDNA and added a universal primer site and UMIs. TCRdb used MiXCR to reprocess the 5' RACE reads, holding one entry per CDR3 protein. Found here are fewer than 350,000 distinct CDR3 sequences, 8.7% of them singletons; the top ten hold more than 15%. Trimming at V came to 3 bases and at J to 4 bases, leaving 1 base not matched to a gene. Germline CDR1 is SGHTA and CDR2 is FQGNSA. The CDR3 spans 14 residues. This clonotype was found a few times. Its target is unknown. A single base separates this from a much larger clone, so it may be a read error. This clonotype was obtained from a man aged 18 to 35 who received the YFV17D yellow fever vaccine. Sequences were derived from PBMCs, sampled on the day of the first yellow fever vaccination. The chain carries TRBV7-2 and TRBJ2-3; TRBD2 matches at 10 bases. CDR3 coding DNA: TGTGCCAGCAGCTTTAGCGGGGGGCCAGATACGCAGTATTTT. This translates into CASSFSGGPDTQYF. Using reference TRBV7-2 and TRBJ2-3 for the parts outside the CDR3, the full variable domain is GAGVSQSPSNKVTEKGKDVELRCDPISGHTALYWYRQSLGQGLEFLIYFQGNSAPDKSGLPSDRFSAERTGGSVSTLTIQRTQQEDSAVYLCASSFSGGPDTQYFGPGTRLTVL.